The T cell receptor (beta chain) described here comes from a study of blood T cell repertoires in COVID-19. The data were produced by immunoSEQ multiplex PCR, yet TCRdb's version contains in-frame clones alone and is incomplete. The top ten clones hold more than 10% of a sample with about 210,000 clones, around 80% of them seen once. Germline V gene data show CDR1 as SGHRS and CDR2 as YFSETQ. V was trimmed by 0 bases and J by 2 bases, leaving 13 bases between them. The CDR3 has 16 residues. The sequencing input was peripheral blood. This sequence joins TRBV5-1 and TRBJ2-3, with D possibly matching TRBD1 (6 bases). This clonotype was obtained from a woman aged 40 to 55 with acute or convalescent COVID-19. The DNA of the CDR3 is TGCGCCAGCAGCTTGGGGACAGCCACCTACACAGATACGCAGTATTTT. It specifies CASSLGTATYTDTQYF.